Reported below is one TCR beta chain. The sample is drawn from a study of early T cells in non-severe SARS-CoV-2 infection. Study at large: Chains were unpaired, as sequencing was done on bulk RNA from unsorted whole blood.

From the 5' RACE reads, TCRdb called clonotypes with MiXCR, one entry per CDR3 protein. The sample lists some 62,000 distinct CDR3 sequences; 8% to 10% were seen once. CDR3 length equals 12 residues. The germline CDR1 and CDR2 sequences are SGHAT and FQNNGV. V was cut by 4 bases and J by 1 base, with 4 bases left in between. The V call is TRBV11-2, the J call TRBJ1-2; D is ambiguous. The sequence was collected from an adult who was a healthcare worker with PCR-confirmed SARS-CoV-2 infection or an uninfected control (not recorded which). The sample taken for sequencing was whole blood. The CDR3 protein is CASSSSNYGYTF. As DNA, the CDR3 is TGTGCCAGCAGCTCGAGTAACTATGGCTACACCTTC.